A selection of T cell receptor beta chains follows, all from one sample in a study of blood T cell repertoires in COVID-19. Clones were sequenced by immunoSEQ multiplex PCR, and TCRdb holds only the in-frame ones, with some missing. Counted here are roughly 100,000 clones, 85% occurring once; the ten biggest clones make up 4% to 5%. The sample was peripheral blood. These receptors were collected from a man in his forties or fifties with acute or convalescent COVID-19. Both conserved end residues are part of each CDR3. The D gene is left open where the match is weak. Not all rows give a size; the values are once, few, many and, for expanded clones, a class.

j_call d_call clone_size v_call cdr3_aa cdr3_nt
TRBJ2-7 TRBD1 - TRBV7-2 CASSRDRGRDEQYF TGTGCCAGCAGCCGGGACAGGGGGCGCGACGAGCAGTACTTC
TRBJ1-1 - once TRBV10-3 CAISQGDEAFF TGTGCCATCAGCCAGGGCGATGAAGCTTTCTTT
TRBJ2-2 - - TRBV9 CATSALTGELFF TGTGCCACCTCTGCGCTGACCGGGGAGCTGTTTTTT
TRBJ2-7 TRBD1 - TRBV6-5 CASDVGQGGDEQYF TGTGCCAGCGACGTGGGACAGGGAGGCGACGAGCAGTACTTC
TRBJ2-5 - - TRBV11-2 CASSSGVRYQETQYF TGTGCCAGCAGCTCCGGGGTACGGTACCAAGAGACCCAGTACTTC
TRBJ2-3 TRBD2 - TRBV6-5 CASSLAGTTDTQYF TGTGCCAGCAGTTTAGCGGGGACCACAGATACGCAGTATTTT
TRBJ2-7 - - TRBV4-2 CASSQGAEQYF TGTGCCAGCAGCCAGGGGGCCGAGCAGTACTTC
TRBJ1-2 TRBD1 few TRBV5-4 CASSINRGEDGYTF TGTGCCAGCAGCATAAACAGGGGCGAGGATGGCTACACCTTC
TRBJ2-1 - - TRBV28 CASSSRFEQFF TGTGCCAGCAGTTCCCGGTTTGAGCAGTTCTTC
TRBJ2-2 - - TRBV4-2 CASSQEGTTAVGELFF TGTGCCAGCAGCCAAGAAGGCACTACCGCCGTTGGGGAGCTGTTTTTT
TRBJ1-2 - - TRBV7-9 CASSLSGGNYGYTF TGTGCCAGCAGCCTGAGCGGCGGTAACTATGGCTACACCTTC
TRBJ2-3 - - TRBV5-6 CASSLASGGDTQYF TGTGCCAGCAGCTTGGCTAGTGGCGGAGATACGCAGTATTTT
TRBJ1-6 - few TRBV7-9 CASSLLAVYNSPLHF TGTGCCAGCAGCCTCCTGGCAGTTTATAATTCACCCCTCCACTTT
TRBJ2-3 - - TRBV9 CASSVGGSPDTQYF TGTGCCAGCAGCGTTGGAGGGAGCCCAGATACGCAGTATTTT
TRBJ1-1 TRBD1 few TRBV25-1 CASSVQGMNTEAFF TGTGCCAGCAGTGTACAGGGGATGAACACTGAAGCTTTCTTT
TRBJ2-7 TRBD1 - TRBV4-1 CASSQPGQGSYEQYF TGCGCCAGCAGCCAACCGGGACAGGGATCCTACGAGCAGTACTTC
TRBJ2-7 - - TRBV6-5 CASRQRDFMPNEQYF TGTGCCAGCAGACAACGGGACTTCATGCCTAACGAGCAGTACTTC
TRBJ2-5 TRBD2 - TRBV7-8 CASSLPSGEETQYF TGTGCCAGCAGCTTACCAAGCGGGGAAGAGACCCAGTACTTC
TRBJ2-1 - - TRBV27 CASSFRHNEQFF TGTGCCAGCAGTTTCAGGCACAATGAGCAGTTCTTC
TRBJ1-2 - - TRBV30 CASFDLTYSQNYGYTF TGTGCCTCATTCGATCTAACATACAGCCAAAACTATGGCTACACCTTC
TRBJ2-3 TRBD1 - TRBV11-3 CASSLVSSGGYGTQYF TGTGCCAGCAGCTTAGTTTCATCAGGGGGCTACGGTACGCAGTATTTT
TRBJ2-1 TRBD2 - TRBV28 CASSSTGTRDNEQFF TGTGCCAGCAGCTCAACCGGGACTAGGGACAATGAGCAGTTCTTC